These T cell receptor beta chains were read from a single sample in a study of blood T cell repertoires in COVID-19. Produced via immunoSEQ multiplex PCR; TCRdb's table is partial and in-frame only. The top ten hold approximately 8% of the sample, which has 180,000 or so clones, about 86% seen once. The specimen was peripheral blood. The receptors derive from a man between 60 and 75 years old with acute or convalescent COVID-19. Each CDR3 is given without its conserved first and last residue. Only some rows state a clone size, as once, few, many or a class for expanded clones.

TRBV29-1	TRBJ2-1	-	SVAGEGVRYNEQF
TRBV2	TRBJ2-3	-	ASWDRARVSDTQY
TRBV11-2	TRBJ1-1	few	ASSLYVRPAGARTEAF
TRBV2	TRBJ1-1	once	ARGQGNTEAF
TRBV4-1	TRBJ1-1	-	ASSLRTGSGRGTEAF
TRBV28	TRBJ1-1	-	ASTVGTGVSEAF
TRBV4-1	TRBJ2-5	-	ASSPSPQGQETQY
TRBV27	TRBJ1-2	-	ASSSRQGPLYGYT
TRBV11-2	TRBJ1-1	-	ASRPSGTGNTEAF
TRBV27	TRBJ1-2	few	ASRPPGDLYGYT
TRBV5-1	TRBJ2-1	-	ASDPGLAGREQF
TRBV7-2	TRBJ2-7	-	ASSITSGSYEQY
TRBV28	TRBJ2-7	-	ASSWTSGRASYEQY
TRBV7-3	TRBJ2-1	-	ASSQGTGTYNEQF
TRBV5-1	TRBJ2-2	-	ASSPGDGTGELF
TRBV5-1	TRBJ2-2	-	ASSLTGAGTGELF
TRBV28	TRBJ2-7	-	ASSLGELEQY
TRBV4-1	TRBJ2-7	-	ASSHPSGGSYEQY
TRBV24-1	TRBJ1-2	-	ATSDATETFGYT
TRBV5-1	TRBJ2-7	-	ASSLEGGSSYEQY
TRBV28	TRBJ1-2	-	ASSFSRDRANYGYT
TRBV12-3/TRBV12-4	TRBJ2-7	-	ASSFRTAEQY
TRBV5-1	TRBJ2-7	-	ASSLGLVGSYEQY
TRBV2	TRBJ2-1	-	ASSRTSGSRSEQF
TRBV7-8	TRBJ2-2	-	ASSSVPGETGELF
TRBV4-1	TRBJ1-3	-	ASSPWDSSGNTIY
TRBV11-3	TRBJ2-3	-	ASSLGYSRESDTQY
TRBV24-1	TRBJ2-1	-	ATSDTRDTGLASMAKSEQF
TRBV3-1/TRBV3-2	TRBJ1-1	-	ASSLRTGKNMNTEAF
TRBV9	TRBJ2-3	-	ASSGGGTPTDTQY
TRBV6-5	TRBJ1-5	few	ASGGDRAFQPQH
TRBV3-1/TRBV3-2	TRBJ2-7	-	ASSPGQGPYEQY
TRBV28	TRBJ1-1	-	ASSLLWGQGNTEAF
TRBV28	TRBJ2-1	-	ASSLVAGGNEQF
TRBV6-6	TRBJ2-5	-	ASSRDLQETQY
TRBV19	TRBJ1-5	-	ATTRASNQPQH
TRBV2	TRBJ2-1	-	ASCRSSGSSGEQF
TRBV28	TRBJ2-5	-	ASSFAGQGKTQY
TRBV15	TRBJ2-2	-	ATSRDTPRNTGELF
TRBV9	TRBJ2-4	-	ASSGVQGRGIQY
TRBV6-5	TRBJ1-2	-	ASLGGGYGYT
TRBV21-1	TRBJ1-3	-	ASSTGDRNTIY
TRBV5-8	TRBJ1-5	once	ASSPRQQGGNQPQH